Shown below are 9 T cell receptor beta chains from a single sample sequenced in a study of blood T cell repertoires in COVID-19. Profiling relied on immunoSEQ multiplex PCR, and the TCRdb table lists in-frame clones only, not all of them. This table has over 200,000 clones, roughly 89% appearing once. The specimen sequenced was PBMCs or T cells enriched from blood (not recorded which). These receptors all come from a woman in her 30s with acute COVID-19.

The J gene is TRBJ2-7, the V gene TRBV27, with 9 bases matching TRBD1. Per the germline V gene, CDR1 is MNHEY and CDR2 is SMNVEV (reference sequence). This CDR3 has 14 residues. The junction had 7 bases not matched to a gene; V was cut back by 6 bases and J by 4 bases. CDR3 protein: CASSGTGSSYEQYF. DNA for the CDR3: TGTGCCAGCAGCGGGACAGGGTCTTCTTACGAGCAGTACTTC.

Notes on this clone: The same CDR3 arises from other DNA sequences in this sample as well. The chain has TRBV30 and TRBJ1-2; 8 bases line up with TRBD1. The V segment lost 5 bases and the J segment 4 bases; nucleotides outside the gene matches: 3. The germline V gene has CDR1 GTSNPN and CDR2 SVGIG (reference sequence). The CDR3 runs to 12 residues. CDR3: CAWRQGAYGYTF. DNA for the CDR3: TGTGCCTGGCGGCAGGGGGCCTATGGCTACACCTTC.

The chain links TRBV7-2 to TRBJ1-3, with D tentatively TRBD1 (6 bases). Trimming left V 6 bases short and J 0 bases short, with 18 bases between. This CDR3 spans 17 amino acids. Germline V gives CDR1 SGHTA, CDR2 FQGNSA. The CDR3 sequence: CASRKRTVWNSGNTIYF. Here the CDR3 DNA reads TGTGCCAGCAGAAAAAGGACAGTTTGGAACTCTGGAAACACCATATATTTT.

The DNA for the CDR3 is TGTGCCAGCAGCCCGCGACCACAAGACAGCTATGGCTACACCTTC. It yields the protein CASSPRPQDSYGYTF. The rearrangement joins TRBV7-8 to TRBJ1-2, with a tentative D call TRBD1 (5 bases). Germline values: CDR1 SGHVS, CDR2 FQNEAQ. Between the trimmed V and J ends, which lost 5 bases and 4 bases, there was a span of 17 bases. The CDR3 loop spans 15 amino acids.

This chain links TRBV9 with TRBJ2-7; 7 positions match TRBD1. Germline V gene data show CDR1 as SGDLS and CDR2 as YYNGEE. The CDR3 contains 12 residues. Germline trimming cut 0 bases from V and 6 bases from J; bases unmatched to any gene: 0. The CDR3 DNA reads as TGTGCCAGCAGCGTAGAGGGGGCCGAGCAGTACTTC. It yields the protein CASSVEGAEQYF.

This chain connects TRBV14 to TRBJ2-3; TRBD2 agrees at 10 bases. Germline trimming cut 3 bases from V and 2 bases from J; bases unmatched to any gene: 8. The germline V gene has CDR1 SGHDN and CDR2 FVKESK. This CDR3 comprises 17 residues. CDR3 in amino acids: CASSHVLAGVITDTQYF. The CDR3 DNA reads TGTGCCAGCAGCCATGTCCTAGCGGGGGTGATCACAGATACGCAGTATTTT.

The chain joins TRBV10-1 to TRBJ1-1, with TRBD1 matching 7 bases. The CDR3 has 13 residues. CDR1 is WNHNN, CDR2 SYGVQD, per germline (reference sequence). Trimming removed 5 bases from V and 8 bases from J; junction bases left unmatched: 8. CDR3 in amino acids: CASSPGQRTEAFF. DNA for the CDR3: TGCGCCAGCAGTCCGGGACAGAGAACCGAAGCTTTCTTT.

The V gene is TRBV7-2, the J gene TRBJ1-5; D gene uncertain. Germline lookup yields CDR1 SGHTA and CDR2 FQGNSA. The V end was cut by 4 bases, the J end by 7 bases, with 14 bases between. The CDR3 runs to 14 residues. The CDR3, as DNA: TGTGCCAGCAGCTCCAGCGGGAGCGGGCAGCCCCAGCATTTT. This codes for CASSSSGSGQPQHF.

The CDR3 loop reads CASSQDPPGGGSPLHF. CDR3 DNA sequence: TGCGCCAGCAGCCAAGATCCCCCCGGGGGTGGTTCACCCCTCCACTTT. J is TRBJ1-6 and V is TRBV4-3; weak D call: TRBD1 (5 bases). This CDR3 has 16 amino acids. Germline values: CDR1 LGHNA, CDR2 YSLEER. The V gene lost 0 bases and the J gene lost 9 bases, with 15 bases spanning the gap.